One and the same sample provided the 20 T cell receptor beta chains below, sequenced in a study of tumor-infiltrating lymphocytes in oesophageal squamous cell carcinoma. Via MiXCR, TCRdb re-called the PCR reads, giving one row per CDR3 protein. The sample includes 10,000 or so distinct CDR3 sequences, about 60% seen only once; the top ten take 26%. Sequenced material: esophageal tumor tissue. These receptors all come from a female donor with esophageal squamous cell carcinoma.

The rearrangement uses TRBV12-3 or TRBV12-4 and TRBJ1-6; 7 positions agree with TRBD1. J was trimmed by 6 bases and V by 11 bases; bases with no gene match: 7. This CDR3 is 13 amino acids long. CDR3 loop: CACRDSINSPLHF. In DNA, the CDR3 is TGTGCCTGCCGGGACAGCATTAATTCACCCCTCCACTTT.

The chain combines TRBV24-1 with TRBJ2-5, with D maybe TRBD2 (5 bases). The J call may be faulty, since TRBJ2-1 better matches the DNA end. Germline V gene sequence: CDR1 KGHDR, CDR2 SFDVKD. The CDR3 has 15 residues. The CDR3 loop reads CATSDNSANYNEQFF. As DNA, the CDR3 is TGTGCCACCAGTGATAATAGCGCGAACTACAATGAGCAGTTCTTC.

The gene calls are TRBV7-6 and TRBJ2-1; D gene uncertain. The J call is doubtful: the DNA matches TRBJ2-7 better. From germline, CDR1 is SGHVS and CDR2 FNYEAQ. The CDR3 has 14 amino acids. CDR3 region: CASSATVMGYEQYF. DNA for the CDR3: TGTGCCAGCAGCGCGACTGTTATGGGCTACGAGCAGTACTTC.

By share of the sample, this clonotype is medium-sized. V is TRBV5-4 and J is TRBJ2-7; TRBD1 matches at 8 bases. The CDR3 is 14 residues long. Germline lookup yields CDR1 SGHNT and CDR2 YYREEE (reference sequence). V gave up 6 bases and J gave up 3 bases; unmatched junction bases: 8. DNA of the CDR3: TGTGCCAGCACGAAGGACAGGGTCGTCTACGAGCAGTACTTC. The encoded protein is CASTKDRVVYEQYF.

The chain uses TRBV10-3 and TRBJ2-3, with 8 bases fitting TRBD2. The better agreement between TRBJ2-1 and the DNA end casts doubt on the J call. The CDR3 contains 15 residues. CDR1 is ENHRY, CDR2 SYGVKD, per germline. The CDR3 protein is CAISHGRAVSNEQFF. The DNA for the CDR3 is TGTGCCATCAGCCACGGGAGGGCCGTATCCAATGAGCAGTTCTTC.

The V call is TRBV6-9, the J call TRBJ2-1; D is perhaps TRBD1 (6 bases). Gene TRBJ1-2 matches the end of the DNA better, so the J call may be wrong. CDR3 length equals 16 residues. Germline CDR1 reads MNHGY; CDR2 reads SVAAGI. The CDR3 sequence is CASSPSGATAIYGYTF. In nucleotides, the CDR3 is TGTGCCAGCAGCCCCTCAGGGGCGACAGCGATCTATGGCTACACCTTC.

The rearrangement links TRBV7-2 to TRBJ1-6, with TRBD1 matching 7 bases. Germline-derived CDR1 and CDR2 are SGHTA and FQGNSA. This CDR3 spans 13 amino acids. V shed 5 bases and J 9 bases; nucleotides not matched to a gene: 4. The DNA of the CDR3 is TGTGCCAGCAGCCGACAGGGAACTTCACCCCTCCACTTT. Translating it yields CASSRQGTSPLHF.

This chain joins TRBV6-5 and TRBJ2-3, with 8 bases identical to TRBD1. CDR3 length: 16 amino acids. Trimming took 5 bases from V and 5 from J; bases not matched to a gene: 12. From germline, CDR1 is MNHEY and CDR2 SVGAGI. The CDR3 sequence: CASSEAVDRAVDTQYF. The CDR3 region has the DNA TGTGCCAGCAGTGAAGCTGTGGACAGGGCGGTAGATACGCAGTATTTT.

The J gene is TRBJ2-3, the V gene TRBV12-3 or TRBV12-4; D uncertain. Trimming stripped 1 base from V and 2 bases from J, with 7 bases between. This CDR3 has 14 residues. The CDR3 loop reads CASSLVRVTDTQYF. The CDR3 nucleotides are TGTGCCAGCAGTTTAGTCCGAGTCACAGATACGCAGTATTTT.

This chain connects TRBV27 to TRBJ2-1, with TRBD2 matching 10 bases. This CDR3 contains 16 residues. Germline trimming cut 9 bases from V and 5 bases from J; bases unmatched to any gene: 13. CDR1 is MNHEY and CDR2 is SMNVEV in the germline V gene (reference sequence). As DNA, the CDR3 is TGTGCCAGTTGGGAGCGGGGGGGACAGCACCACAATGAGCAGTTCTTC. Translated, it gives CASWERGGQHHNEQFF.

Comments on this clonotype: The conserved phenylalanine or tryptophan is not found at the CDR3 terminus, so this likely reflects a read error. It is unclear where the CDR3 begins or ends on the DNA, so no DNA is shown, and the CDR3 is as TCRdb lists it. The chain recombines TRBV5-1 with TRBJ2-7. The CDR3 length equals 15 residues, ends included. CDR1 SGHRS and CDR2 YFSETQ come from the germline V gene. The CDR3 region is CASSLDRTYGYTFGS.

This clonotype was observed a single time. The chain employs TRBV6-1 and TRBJ2-1, with TRBD1 matching over 9 bases. The ends lost 5 bases at V and 12 bases at J; junction bases unmatched: 8. The CDR3 loop spans 13 amino acids. Germline V gene data show CDR1 as MNHNS and CDR2 as SASEGT. CDR3 sequence (DNA): TGTGCCAGCAGTAACCAACAGGGGGCGCGGCAGTTCTTC. Protein: CASSNQQGARQFF.

This clonotype has more than one count but fewer than ten. A read error may be the cause here, since a much bigger clone is one base away. The chain is built from TRBV6-1 and TRBJ2-3, with 7 bases fitting TRBD1. CDR3 size: 13 residues. V lost 9 bases, J lost 14 bases, and 17 bases stayed unmatched. Germline lookup yields CDR1 MNHNS and CDR2 SASEGT. The CDR3 bases are TGTGCCAGTCCAAACAGGGGCACCGGGGAGCTGTATTTT. It translates to CASPNRGTGELYF.

The chain employs TRBV28 and TRBJ2-1; a possible D gene is TRBD1 (5 bases). The CDR3 spans 13 residues. Germline V gene sequence: CDR1 MDHEN, CDR2 SYDVKM. The V gene lost 6 bases and the J gene lost 3 bases, with 9 bases spanning the gap. The CDR3 sequence is CASREDNYNEQFF. In DNA, the CDR3 is TGTGCCAGCAGAGAGGACAACTACAATGAGCAGTTCTTC.

This clonotype was seen ten or more times. CDR3 sequence: CASSLAGSSGNTIYF. DNA for the CDR3: TGTGCCAGCAGCCTGGCAGGGAGCTCTGGAAACACCATATATTTT. This chain joins TRBV27 and TRBJ1-3; D perhaps matches TRBD1 (5 bases). CDR1 and CDR2 from the germline V gene are MNHEY and SMNVEV (reference sequence). V was shortened by 6 bases and J by 0 bases, with 12 bases between the two germline ends. This CDR3 is built from 15 residues.

The chain employs TRBV7-6 and TRBJ1-2; the D gene is possibly TRBD1 (5 bases). Trimming removed 1 base from V and 5 bases from J, with 11 bases in between. The germline CDR1 and CDR2 sequences are SGHVS and FNYEAQ. The CDR3 is made up of 14 amino acids. CDR3 bases: TGTGCCAGCAGCTTAGAGGGGACTCGTTATGGCTACACCTTC. This sequence encodes CASSLEGTRYGYTF.

This chain links TRBV7-6 with TRBJ2-7, with 7 bases lining up with TRBD1. TRBJ2-1 explains the end of the DNA better; the J call may be wrong. The CDR3 is 14 amino acids. Germline V lookup: CDR1 SGHVS, CDR2 FNYEAQ. CDR3 coding DNA: TGTGCCAGCAGCTTTGGGACAGCCCGCCGGGAGCAGTTCTTC. It translates to CASSFGTARREQFF.

V and J are TRBV7-6 and TRBJ2-3; 10 bases line up with TRBD1. The J call may be faulty, since TRBJ2-2 better matches the DNA end. The CDR3 is made up of 15 amino acids. From germline, CDR1 is SGHVS and CDR2 FNYEAQ. The CDR3 spells CASSPWTGGSGELFF. As DNA, the CDR3 is TGTGCCAGCAGCCCCTGGACAGGGGGTTCCGGGGAGCTGTTTTTT.

V and J are TRBV6-2 or TRBV6-3 and TRBJ2-7; a weak D match, TRBD2 (7 bases). The DNA end favors TRBJ2-1, so the J call may be wrong. The germline CDR1 and CDR2 sequences are MNHEY and SVGEGT. The CDR3 extends over 15 amino acids. In DNA form, the CDR3 reads TGTGCCAGCAGTTACTCTGTGGGAGGGGGGTCGGGGCAGTTCTTC. This translates into CASSYSVGGGSGQFF.

In its sample, this clonotype was seen a few times. V usage is TRBV24-1 and J usage is TRBJ2-1; D possibly uses TRBD1 or TRBD2 (5 bases each). Trimming took 3 bases from V and 3 from J, leaving 14 bases between them. CDR3 size: 16 residues. Germline V CDR1 and CDR2: KGHDR, SFDVKD. The CDR3 nucleotides read TGTGCCACCAGTGATCCCCGGGACGGAATCTACAATGAGCAGTTCTTC. Protein sequence: CATSDPRDGIYNEQFF.